Each of the 20 T cell receptor beta chains below was sequenced from the same sample in a study of CD8 T cells in ankylosing spondylitis. In TCRdb, the 5' RACE reads were re-called with MiXCR into one record per CDR3 protein. The table records some 240,000 distinct CDR3 sequences, 18% of them present only once. The specimen sequenced was blood, either unsorted or a sorted T cell fraction (not recorded which). The source of these receptors is a male donor with ankylosing spondylitis or in good health (not recorded which).

The CDR3 loop is CASTKVVPSGGSSPYEQYF. CDR3 DNA sequence: TGTGCCAGCACCAAGGTTGTCCCCTCGGGCGGGAGTTCGCCCTACGAGCAGTACTTC. The J gene is TRBJ2-7, the V gene TRBV3-1, with TRBD2 identical over 7 bases. Germline CDR1 reads LGHDT; CDR2 reads YNNKEL (reference sequence). Trimming at V came to 7 bases and at J to 2 bases, leaving 23 bases not matched to a gene. CDR3 length: 19 amino acids.

The chain recombines TRBV11-2 with TRBJ2-5; 11 positions agree with TRBD2. Germline-derived CDR1 and CDR2 are SGHAT and FQNNGV. V was pared by 5 bases and J by 3 bases, with 17 bases of the junction left unmatched. This CDR3 is 19 amino acids long. The CDR3 region is CASSRLVILSGLAEETQYF. CDR3 nucleotides: TGTGCCAGCAGCCGCTTGGTAATCTTATCGGGACTAGCGGAAGAGACCCAGTACTTC.

This chain joins TRBV7-6 and TRBJ1-1; D remains ambiguous. In germline, CDR1 is SGHVS, CDR2 FNYEAQ. Trimming shortened V by 2 bases and J by 2 bases, and 12 bases separated the two germline ends. The CDR3 consists of 15 residues. CDR3 nucleotide sequence: TGTGCCAGCAGCTTAAGTGCAGACCTAAACACTGAAGCTTTCTTT. It codes for CASSLSADLNTEAFF.

The CDR3 region is CACCQDPPFGSPFAPNEQFF. The CDR3 region has the DNA TGTGCCTGCTGCCAAGATCCACCTTTTGGAAGTCCCTTCGCCCCCAATGAGCAGTTCTTC. The chain links TRBV3-1 to TRBJ2-1, with D hard to call. Trimming stripped 11 bases from V and 6 bases from J, with 38 bases between. Per the germline V gene, CDR1 is LGHDT and CDR2 is YNNKEL (reference sequence). CDR3 length equals 20 residues.

The V and J genes are TRBV27 and TRBJ2-3, with TRBD2 matching over 9 bases. Germline V CDR1 and CDR2: MNHEY, SMNVEV (reference sequence). Trimming at V came to 0 bases and at J to 4 bases, leaving 5 bases not matched to a gene. CDR3 length: 16 amino acids. This CDR3 reads CASSLSSGRPADTQYF. CDR3 sequence (DNA): TGTGCCAGCAGTTTATCGAGCGGGAGGCCCGCAGATACGCAGTATTTT.

The CDR3 loop reads CSVLTSGRGREQFF. The CDR3 DNA reads as TGCAGCGTACTGACTAGCGGGAGGGGTCGTGAGCAGTTCTTC. The V and J genes are TRBV29-1 and TRBJ2-1, with 14 nucleotides matching TRBD2. The CDR3 is 14 amino acids. CDR1 is SQVTM and CDR2 is ANQGSEA in the germline V gene. J was trimmed by 9 bases and V by 6 bases; bases with no gene match: 7.

V is TRBV7-2 and J is TRBJ2-5; D is undetermined. The CDR3 totals 14 residues. V was cut by 7 bases and J by 2 bases, with 14 bases left in between. The germline CDR1 and CDR2 sequences are SGHTA and FQGNSA. The CDR3 spells CASIQNPNQETQYF. CDR3 DNA sequence: TGTGCCAGCATTCAGAACCCCAATCAAGAGACCCAGTACTTC.

This rearrangement joins TRBV10-3 to TRBJ2-2, with D tentatively TRBD1 (7 bases). CDR3 length: 15 residues. Per germline, CDR1 ENHRY and CDR2 SYGVKD. The V and J ends lost 6 bases and 0 bases respectively, with 11 bases between them. CDR3 sequence reads: CAIRGGQSNTGELFF. The CDR3 DNA is TGTGCCATCAGGGGGGGACAGTCGAACACCGGGGAGCTGTTTTTT.

A few counts support this clonotype. V is TRBV6-1 and J is TRBJ2-1; 8 bases are a match to TRBD2. Per the germline V gene, CDR1 is MNHNS and CDR2 is SASEGT. Trimming took 6 bases from V and 4 from J; bases not matched to a gene: 8. The CDR3 consists of 15 residues. The CDR3 sequence: CASRPDLAGYNEQFF. In DNA form, the CDR3 reads TGTGCCAGCAGACCCGATCTAGCGGGTTACAATGAGCAGTTCTTC.

The table lists this clonotype with a few counts. The DNA for the CDR3 is TGTGCCAGCAGCTTTAGGGACGACCAAGAGACCCAGTACTTC. Residues: CASSFRDDQETQYF. V gene TRBV7-9 combines with J gene TRBJ2-5, with D possibly called TRBD1 or TRBD2 (5 bases each). The V and J ends lost 3 bases and 0 bases respectively, with 8 bases between them. The CDR3 runs to 14 residues. Germline values: CDR1 SEHNR, CDR2 FQNEAQ (reference sequence).

Ten or more counts support this clonotype. This rearrangement joins TRBV4-1 to TRBJ2-3; D call uncertain. V gave up 2 bases and J gave up 1 base, with 10 bases separating them. Germline lookup yields CDR1 MGHRA and CDR2 YSYEKL. This CDR3 region has 15 residues. CDR3 in amino acids: CASSQLGRGTDTQYF. CDR3 sequence (DNA): TGCGCCAGCAGCCAACTTGGAAGGGGCACAGATACGCAGTATTTT.

This chain joins TRBV29-1 and TRBJ2-1; maybe TRBD2 (6 bases). Germline-derived CDR1 and CDR2 are SQVTM and ANQGSEA. Between the trimmed V and J ends, which lost 4 bases and 0 bases, there was a span of 10 bases. The CDR3 totals 14 residues. In DNA form, the CDR3 reads TGCAGCGTTGTTGGGAGGAGCTCCTACAATGAGCAGTTCTTC. Protein: CSVVGRSSYNEQFF.

The genes are TRBV12-3 or TRBV12-4 and TRBJ2-3; D gene unclear. There are 12 residues in the CDR3. Trimming removed 4 bases at V and 3 bases at J, with 5 bases between. This chain's CDR3 is CASSSVTDTQYF. The CDR3 bases are TGTGCCAGCAGTTCAGTTACAGATACGCAGTATTTT.

V and J are TRBV20-1 and TRBJ2-7; tentatively, D is TRBD1 or TRBD2 (6 bases each). Germline V CDR1 and CDR2: DFQATT, SNEGSKA (reference sequence). This CDR3 is 13 amino acids long. Trimming removed 0 bases at V and 6 bases at J, with 12 bases between. The CDR3: CSARDFGGREQYF. DNA for the CDR3: TGCAGTGCTAGAGATTTCGGGGGCCGCGAGCAGTACTTC.

This clonotype was seen a few times. The chain is built from TRBV20-1 and TRBJ2-7, with D tentatively TRBD2 (5 bases). In germline, CDR1 is DFQATT, CDR2 SNEGSKA (reference sequence). Trimming cost V 4 bases and J 3 bases, with 10 bases left between them. This CDR3 comprises 12 residues. The CDR3 region is CSAKLAGYEQYF. The DNA for the CDR3 is TGCAGTGCTAAATTGGCGGGCTACGAGCAGTACTTC.

CDR3 sequence (DNA): TGTGCCAGCAGCCAGCTAGCGGGAGGTGCCGGGGAGCTGTTTTTT. It is translated as CASSQLAGGAGELFF. The chain has TRBV12-3 or TRBV12-4 and TRBJ2-2, with TRBD2 matching 11 bases. The CDR3 length is 15 residues. V gave up 6 bases and J gave up 6 bases; unmatched junction bases: 6.

The chain combines TRBV5-1 with TRBJ2-1; D remains unclear. The CDR3 is 15 amino acids. The V end lost 2 bases, the J end lost 4 bases, and 13 bases lay between the germline ends. CDR1 and CDR2 (germline): SGHRS, YFSETQ. CDR3 nucleotide sequence: TGCGCCAGCAGCTTAGACAATCGCTCTTACAATGAGCAGTTCTTC. Its protein product is CASSLDNRSYNEQFF.

The V call is TRBV25-1, the J call TRBJ2-7; TRBD2 aligns across 7 bases. Germline assignment: CDR1 MGHDK and CDR2 SYGVNS. Trimming at V came to 6 bases and at J to 2 bases, leaving 4 bases not matched to a gene. This CDR3 has 13 amino acids. The CDR3 here is CASRSGITYEQYF. The CDR3 DNA is TGTGCCAGCAGGAGCGGGATTACCTACGAGCAGTACTTC.

This clonotype was seen more than once but under ten times. The V gene is TRBV4-1, the J gene TRBJ1-1; D gene uncertain. Trimming cost V 3 bases and J 4 bases, with 3 bases left between them. This CDR3 is 11 amino acids long. The V gene's germline CDR1 is MGHRA and CDR2 YSYEKL. The CDR3 here is CASSHGTEAFF. The DNA of the CDR3 is TGCGCCAGCAGCCACGGCACTGAAGCTTTCTTT.

This clonotype was observed a few times. The V and J genes are TRBV28 and TRBJ1-5, with 9 positions matching TRBD1. This CDR3 has 15 residues. The trim removed 5 bases at V and 5 bases at J, leaving 7 bases unmatched. Looked up from germline, CDR1 is MDHEN and CDR2 is SYDVKM. CDR3 residues: CASSPRDREDQPQHF. The CDR3 DNA is TGTGCCAGCAGTCCCCGGGACAGGGAAGATCAGCCCCAGCATTTT. The full variable domain, rest sourced from reference TRBV28 and TRBJ1-5, is DVKVTQSSRYLVKRTGEKVFLECVQDMDHENMFWYRQDPGLGLRLIYFSYDVKMKEKGDIPEGYSVSREKKERFSLILESASTNQTSMYLCASSPRDREDQPQHFGDGTRLSIL.